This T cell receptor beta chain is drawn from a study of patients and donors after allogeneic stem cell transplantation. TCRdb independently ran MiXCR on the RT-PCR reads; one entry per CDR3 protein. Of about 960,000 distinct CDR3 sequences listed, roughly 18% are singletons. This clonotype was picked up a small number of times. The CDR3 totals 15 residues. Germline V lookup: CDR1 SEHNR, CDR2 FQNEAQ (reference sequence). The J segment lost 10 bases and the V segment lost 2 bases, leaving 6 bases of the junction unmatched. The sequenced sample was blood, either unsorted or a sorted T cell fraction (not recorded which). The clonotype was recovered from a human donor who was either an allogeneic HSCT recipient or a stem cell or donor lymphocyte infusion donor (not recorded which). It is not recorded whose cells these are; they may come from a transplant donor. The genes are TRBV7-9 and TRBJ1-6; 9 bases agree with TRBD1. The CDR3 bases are TGTGCCAGCAGCTTAACCTGGGACAGGGCCTCACCCCTCCACTTT. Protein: CASSLTWDRASPLHF.